The 11 T cell receptor beta chains listed next were all sequenced from one sample in a study of blood T cell repertoires in COVID-19 (dated by TCRdb to about 2020). Libraries came from the immunoSEQ multiplex PCR assay. In TCRdb, the immuneACCESS table is reduced to in-frame sequences with V and J assigned. These tables do not hold every clone; where another copy was compared, an unresolved V gene accounts for under half, and the others remain unexplained. This sample gives some 170,000 clones in total; 70% to 80% of them show up just once. Clones ranked in the top ten supply approximately 15% of the sample. Sequenced input: PBMCs or T cells enriched from blood (not recorded which). The receptors originated from a woman in her forties or fifties who had recovered from COVID-19.

The CDR3 nucleotides are TGTGCCACCAGTGAAGGGGACAGTAAAACGTATGGCTACACCTTC. Protein product: CATSEGDSKTYGYTF. V and J are TRBV24-1 and TRBJ1-2; 7 positions match TRBD1. V trimming: 4 bases; J trimming: 5 bases; junction bases outside the gene matches: 9. The germline gives CDR1 KGHDR, CDR2 SFDVKD. This CDR3 has 15 residues.

The chain combines TRBV7-9 with TRBJ1-1, with D perhaps TRBD1 (5 bases). The V and J ends lost 5 bases and 1 base respectively, with 5 bases between them. This CDR3 is built from 12 residues. CDR1 and CDR2 (germline): SEHNR, FQNEAQ (reference sequence). The CDR3: CASSQGNTEAFF. CDR3 DNA: TGTGCCAGCAGCCAGGGGAACACTGAAGCTTTCTTT.

The chain has TRBV18 and TRBJ1-2; D is uncertain. The CDR3 consists of 13 residues. V was trimmed by 2 bases and J by 8 bases, leaving 12 bases between them. Germline assignment: CDR1 KGHSH and CDR2 LQKENI. The CDR3 sequence is CASSPGEARGYTF. CDR3 bases: TGTGCCAGCTCACCAGGGGAGGCTCGCGGCTACACCTTC.

This rearrangement joins TRBV5-1 to TRBJ1-2; 12 bases agree with TRBD1. The CDR3 consists of 15 residues. Germline assignment: CDR1 SGHRS and CDR2 YFSETQ. Trimming cost V 4 bases and J 8 bases; bases outside gene matches: 9. In DNA form, the CDR3 reads TGCGCCAGCAGCGTATCGGGACAGGGGGCTTACGGCTACACCTTC. This codes for CASSVSGQGAYGYTF. The entire variable domain, with the rest obtained from reference TRBV5-1 and TRBJ1-2, is as follows: KAGVTQTPRYLIKTRGQQVTLSCSPISGHRSVSWYQQTPGQGLQFLFEYFSETQRNKGNFPGRFSGRQFSNSRSEMNVSTLELGDSALYLCASSVSGQGAYGYTFGSGTRLTVV.

This clone was counted a single time. The rearrangement joins TRBV7-8 to TRBJ2-1; 8 bases map to TRBD1. V dropped 5 bases and J dropped 8; count of bases not matched to a gene: 8. Germline V CDR1 and CDR2: SGHVS, FQNEAQ. This CDR3 comprises 14 residues. CDR3 loop: CASSPAGGPDEQFF. The CDR3 nucleotides read TGTGCCAGCAGCCCAGCAGGGGGCCCAGATGAGCAGTTCTTC.

Concerning this clone itself: Different DNA sequences within this sample yield the same CDR3. V usage is TRBV7-3 and J usage is TRBJ2-5; 8 nucleotides agree with TRBD1. CDR1 is SGHTA, CDR2 FQGTGA, per germline. The ends lost 5 bases at V and 5 bases at J; junction bases unmatched: 7. The CDR3 totals 14 residues. The CDR3 region has the DNA TGTGCCAGCAGCCCGACAGGGGTTGGGGAGACCCAGTACTTC. Amino acids: CASSPTGVGETQYF.

The J gene is TRBJ2-2, the V gene TRBV9; a possible D gene is TRBD2 (5 bases). The CDR3 covers 18 residues. CDR1 and CDR2 from the germline V gene are SGDLS and YYNGEE. Trimming took off 0 bases at V and 3 bases at J, with 18 bases between the two ends. CDR3 loop: CASSVAARSSQYTGELFF. As DNA, the CDR3 is TGTGCCAGCAGCGTAGCCGCGAGGTCTAGCCAGTACACCGGGGAGCTGTTTTTT. Combining the CDR3 with reference TRBV9 and TRBJ2-2 gives the whole variable domain DSGVTQTPKHLITATGQRVTLRCSPRSGDLSVYWYQQSLDQGLQFLIQYYNGEERAKGNILERFSAQQFPDLHSELNLSSLELGDSALYFCASSVAARSSQYTGELFFGEGSRLTVL.

V gene TRBV28 combines with J gene TRBJ1-1; D not certain. In germline, CDR1 is MDHEN, CDR2 SYDVKM. V was trimmed by 6 bases and J by 3 bases, leaving 14 bases between them. This CDR3 spans 14 amino acids. The CDR3 nucleotides read TGTGCCAGCAGCCCCTACAGACCTGACACTGAAGCTTTCTTT. Its translation is CASSPYRPDTEAFF.

This clone was seen once. This chain links TRBV7-7 with TRBJ2-5; 7 bases line up with TRBD2. CDR3 size: 14 residues. Germline V gene lookup returns CDR1 SSHAT and CDR2 FNYEAQ (reference sequence). V lost 1 base to trimming and J lost 5 bases; unmatched junction nucleotides: 4. CDR3 DNA sequence: TGTGCCAGCAGCTTAGAGGGGAGGGCCGAGACCCAGTACTTC. Amino acid sequence: CASSLEGRAETQYF.

There are a few counts of this clone. The gene calls are TRBV11-2 and TRBJ2-2; TRBD2 might be the D (5 bases). CDR1 is SGHAT and CDR2 is FQNNGV in the germline V gene. The germline V and J ends were trimmed by 1 base and 1 base, with 10 bases remaining between them. The CDR3 covers 16 residues. CDR3 bases: TGTGCCAGCAGCTTAGTTGCGGGCTTGAACACCGGGGAGCTGTTTTTT. Amino acids: CASSLVAGLNTGELFF.

The rearrangement joins TRBV28 to TRBJ1-1, with 7 positions matching TRBD1. Germline CDR1 and CDR2: MDHEN and SYDVKM. This CDR3 contains 13 residues. V was clipped by 10 bases and J by 7 bases; unmatched bases: 12. The CDR3 DNA is TGTGCCATACTACGGGGACAGCCGAATGAAGCTTTCTTT. Translation gives CAILRGQPNEAFF.